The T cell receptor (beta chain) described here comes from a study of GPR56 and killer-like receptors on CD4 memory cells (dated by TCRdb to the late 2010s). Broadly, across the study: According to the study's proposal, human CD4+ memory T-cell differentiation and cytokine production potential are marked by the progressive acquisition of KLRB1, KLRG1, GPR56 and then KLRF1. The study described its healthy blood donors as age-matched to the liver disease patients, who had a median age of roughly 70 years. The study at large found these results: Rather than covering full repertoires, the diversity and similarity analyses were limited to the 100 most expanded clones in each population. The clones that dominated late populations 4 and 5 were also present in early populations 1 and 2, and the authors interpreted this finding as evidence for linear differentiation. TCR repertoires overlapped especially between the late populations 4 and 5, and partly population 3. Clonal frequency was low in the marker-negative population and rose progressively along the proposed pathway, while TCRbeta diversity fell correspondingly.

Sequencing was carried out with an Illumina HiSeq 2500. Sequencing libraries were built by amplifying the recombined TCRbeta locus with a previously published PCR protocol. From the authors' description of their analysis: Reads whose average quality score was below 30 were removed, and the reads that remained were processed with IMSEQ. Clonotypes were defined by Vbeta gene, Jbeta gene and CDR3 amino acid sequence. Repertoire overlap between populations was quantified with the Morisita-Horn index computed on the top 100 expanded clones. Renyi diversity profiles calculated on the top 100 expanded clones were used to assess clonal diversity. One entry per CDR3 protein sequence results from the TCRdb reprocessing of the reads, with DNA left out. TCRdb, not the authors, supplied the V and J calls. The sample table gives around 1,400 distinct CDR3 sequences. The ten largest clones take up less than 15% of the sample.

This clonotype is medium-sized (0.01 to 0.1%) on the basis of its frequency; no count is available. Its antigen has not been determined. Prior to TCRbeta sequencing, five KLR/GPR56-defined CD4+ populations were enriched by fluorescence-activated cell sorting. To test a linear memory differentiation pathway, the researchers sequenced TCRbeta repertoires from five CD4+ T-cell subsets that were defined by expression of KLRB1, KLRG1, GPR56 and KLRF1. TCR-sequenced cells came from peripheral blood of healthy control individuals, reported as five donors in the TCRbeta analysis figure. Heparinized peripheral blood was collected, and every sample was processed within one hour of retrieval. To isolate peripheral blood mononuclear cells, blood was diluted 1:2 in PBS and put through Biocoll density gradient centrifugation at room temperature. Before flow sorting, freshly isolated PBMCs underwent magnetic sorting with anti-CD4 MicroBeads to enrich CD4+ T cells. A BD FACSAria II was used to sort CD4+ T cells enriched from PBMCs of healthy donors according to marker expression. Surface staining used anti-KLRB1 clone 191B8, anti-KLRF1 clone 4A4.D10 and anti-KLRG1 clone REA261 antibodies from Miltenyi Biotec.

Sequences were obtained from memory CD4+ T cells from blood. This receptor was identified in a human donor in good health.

For the CDR3, the sequence is CASSLVQGNTEAFF. The chain was built from TRBV7-9 and TRBJ1-1; TCRdb's D gene call, TRBD1, goes unchecked for lack of DNA. Including cysteine and phenylalanine, the CDR3 has 14 amino acids. The protein alone is recorded here. CDR1 and CDR2 were assigned from the germline V gene (reference sequence) as SEHNR and FQNEAQ.